Below, 21 T cell receptor beta chains from the same sample are listed, as sequenced in a study of vaccination and CD4 T cells after COVID-19. Treatment in this sample: approximately 9-day PBMC culture with coronavirus spike peptide pools or control peptides (ViraFEST assay). Cultured CD4+ T-cell DNA underwent Oncomine TCR Beta short-read sequencing. TCRdb analysed the PCR reads with MiXCR anew, one entry per CDR3 protein. The table has around 15,000 distinct CDR3 sequences, over 45% seen once; the top ten hold roughly 4.5%. No antigen is known for these receptors. Sequencing was performed on CD4+ T cells from blood, cultured in vitro, taken before SARS-CoV-2 vaccination. Receptors were obtained from a human donor who had recovered from COVID-19.

This clonotype was counted a few times. The rearrangement uses TRBV20-1 and TRBJ1-1; D not certain. V shed 6 bases and J shed 0 bases, with 11 bases lying between them. Per the germline V gene, CDR1 is DFQATT and CDR2 is SNEGSKA (reference sequence). The CDR3 runs to 13 residues. The CDR3 is CSAVKTMNTEAFF. CDR3 nucleotides: TGCAGTGCGGTGAAGACCATGAACACTGAAGCTTTCTTT.

The V gene is TRBV20-1, the J gene TRBJ1-2, with a weak D call TRBD1 (6 bases). The CDR3 is 13 amino acids. V was cut by 5 bases and J by 5 bases, with 15 bases left in between. CDR1 and CDR2 from the germline V gene are DFQATT and SNEGSKA (reference sequence). The CDR3 spells CSAARTAAYGYTF. The CDR3 DNA sequence: TGCAGTGCTGCCCGGACAGCGGCATATGGCTACACCTTC.

This clonotype came up a few times. The chain couples TRBV6-1 to TRBJ2-7; D is perhaps TRBD1 (5 bases). Germline-derived CDR1 and CDR2 are MNHNS and SASEGT. The CDR3 sequence is 13 residues long. Trimming pared 9 bases from V and 0 bases from J, leaving 12 bases between. CDR3 protein: CASDSLHSYEQYF. The CDR3 coding sequence is TGTGCCAGTGACAGCCTGCACTCCTACGAGCAGTACTTC.

V usage is TRBV15 and J usage is TRBJ1-4; D is ambiguous. Germline loops: CDR1 LNHNV, CDR2 YYDKDF (reference sequence). This CDR3 spans 14 amino acids. Trimming shortened V by 1 base and J by 0 bases, and 3 bases separated the two germline ends. CDR3 sequence: CATSRASTNEKLFF. The CDR3 DNA reads TGTGCCACCAGCAGAGCGTCAACTAATGAAAAACTGTTTTTT.

This chain uses TRBV19 with TRBJ2-7, with 8 bases that match TRBD1. With V trimmed by 1 base and J by 5 bases, 10 bases remained unmatched. The CDR3 loop spans 16 amino acids. Germline V gives CDR1 LNHDA, CDR2 SQIVND (reference sequence). In DNA form, the CDR3 reads TGTGCCAGTAGTATAGGGGAGCCAGGGGGCGACGACGAGCAGTACTTC. Translation: CASSIGEPGGDDEQYF.

The CDR3, as DNA: TGTGCCAGCAGCGTGAGCCCTGAAGCTTTCTTT. Translated: CASSVSPEAFF. The gene calls are TRBV7-9 and TRBJ1-1; D ambiguous. With 5 bases removed from V and 6 bases from J, the gap between germline ends came to 7 bases. This CDR3 comprises 11 residues. Germline V lookup: CDR1 SEHNR, CDR2 FQNEAQ (reference sequence).

A few counts support this clonotype. V usage is TRBV7-9 and J usage is TRBJ2-1; TRBD1 is a possible D gene (5 bases). V lost 5 bases and J 4 bases, leaving 12 bases between the germline ends. CDR1 and CDR2 from the germline V gene are SEHNR and FQNEAQ (reference sequence). This CDR3 is 14 amino acids long. The CDR3 DNA reads TGTGCCAGCAGCACCCAGACAGTTTACAATGAGCAGTTCTTC. This sequence encodes CASSTQTVYNEQFF.

V is TRBV20-1 and J is TRBJ2-2; 11 bases are shared with TRBD2. J gave up 4 bases and V 6 bases, and 4 bases lay outside the gene matches. The CDR3 runs 14 residues. Per the germline V gene, CDR1 is DFQATT and CDR2 is SNEGSKA (reference sequence). Here the CDR3 DNA reads TGCAGTGCGAGGACTAGCGGGTCCACCGGGGAGCTGTTTTTT. Translated, it gives CSARTSGSTGELFF.

The CDR3 region has the DNA TGTGCCAGCAGCTTAACCGCACGGGGGCAGGGGTATGGCTACACCTTC. It encodes CASSLTARGQGYGYTF. V is TRBV7-2 and J is TRBJ1-2; a possible D gene is TRBD1 (6 bases). This CDR3 is built from 16 residues. The V end was cut by 2 bases, the J end by 5 bases, with 18 bases between. From germline, CDR1 is SGHTA and CDR2 FQGNSA.

V and J are TRBV5-4 and TRBJ2-1; 10 nucleotides align to TRBD2. The CDR3 is 16 amino acids. The junction had 4 bases not matched to a gene; V was cut back by 4 bases and J by 0 bases. Germline CDR1 reads SGHNT; CDR2 reads YYREEE (reference sequence). The CDR3 DNA follows: TGTGCCAGCAGCCCTACTAGCGGGGCCTCCTACAATGAGCAGTTCTTC. Translation gives CASSPTSGASYNEQFF. The full variable domain, with the rest looked up from reference TRBV5-4 and TRBJ2-1, is ETGVTQSPTHLIKTRGQQVTLRCSSQSGHNTVSWYQQALGQGPQFIFQYYREEENGRGNFPPRFSGLQFPNYSSELNVNALELDDSALYLCASSPTSGASYNEQFFGPGTRLTVL.

This clonotype was counted a single time. V is TRBV20-1 and J is TRBJ2-7, with 8 bases that match TRBD1. This CDR3 contains 15 residues. J gave up 6 bases and V 2 bases, and 12 bases lay outside the gene matches. Germline CDR1 reads DFQATT; CDR2 reads SNEGSKA (reference sequence). Written as DNA, the CDR3 is TGCAGTGCTAGATCAGCCCGGACAGGGTGGGGCGAGCAGTACTTC. Its translation: CSARSARTGWGEQYF.

As regards this clonotype: The junction shows a germline mismatch at one end, possibly a read error. This sequence joins TRBV6-5 and TRBJ1-5; D not resolved. The CDR3 has 13 residues. The germline V gene encodes CDR1 MNHEY and CDR2 SVGAGI. DNA for the CDR3: TGTGCCAGCGGTTACCGCAGAGATCAGCCCCAGCATTTT. This encodes CASGYRRDQPQHF.

This rearrangement joins TRBV6-1 to TRBJ1-2; the D gene is possibly TRBD1 (5 bases). Germline V gene data show CDR1 as MNHNS and CDR2 as SASEGT. The CDR3 extends over 14 amino acids. Trimming pared 4 bases from V and 6 bases from J, leaving 15 bases between. In DNA form, the CDR3 reads TGTGCCAGCAGTGCCGGCGGGGGGGTAGATGGCTACACCTTC. Residues: CASSAGGGVDGYTF.

The chain joins TRBV19 to TRBJ1-5; possible D gene TRBD1, 5 bases. Trimming left V 5 bases short and J 6 bases short, with 23 bases between. Germline values: CDR1 LNHDA, CDR2 SQIVND (reference sequence). This CDR3 is built from 17 residues. The CDR3 sequence is CASSPRRGAGTPQPQHF. In nucleotides, the CDR3 is TGTGCCAGTAGTCCAAGACGCGGGGCAGGGACCCCTCAGCCCCAGCATTTT. Using reference TRBV19 and TRBJ1-5 for the parts outside the CDR3, the full variable domain is DGGITQSPKYLFRKEGQNVTLSCEQNLNHDAMYWYRQDPGQGLRLIYYSQIVNDFQKGDIAEGYSVSREKKESFPLTVTSAQKNPTAFYLCASSPRRGAGTPQPQHFGDGTRLSIL.

The chain recombines TRBV6-1 with TRBJ2-1; TRBD2 matches 16 bases. The CDR3 loop spans 18 amino acids. Trimming cost V 3 bases and J 7 bases; bases outside gene matches: 9. Per the germline V gene, CDR1 is MNHNS and CDR2 is SASEGT. CDR3 in DNA: TGTGCCAGCAGTGACCCGGGACTAGCGGGAGGGCCTTTAAATGAGCAGTTCTTC. Translated: CASSDPGLAGGPLNEQFF.

The chain carries TRBV18 and TRBJ1-3; D is uncertain. The CDR3 length is 14 residues. Germline V gene data show CDR1 as KGHSH and CDR2 as LQKENI. V was trimmed by 2 bases and J by 0 bases, leaving 5 bases between them. The CDR3: CASSPGSSGNTIYF. In DNA, the CDR3 is TGTGCCAGCTCACCAGGGAGCTCTGGAAACACCATATATTTT.

The V gene is TRBV5-5, the J gene TRBJ2-5, with a weak D call TRBD1 (5 bases). The CDR3 sequence is 16 residues long. CDR1 SGHKS and CDR2 YYEKEE come from the germline V gene (reference sequence). The V end lost 0 bases, the J end lost 7 bases, and 19 bases lay between the germline ends. For the CDR3, the DNA is TGTGCCAGCAGCTTGGACAGGAACGGCCAGAGGTGGACCCAGTACTTC. Its translation: CASSLDRNGQRWTQYF.

This clonotype has only a few counts. The V gene is TRBV10-2, the J gene TRBJ1-5, with D possibly matching TRBD1 (6 bases). Per germline, CDR1 WSHSY and CDR2 SAAADI. Trimming left V 4 bases short and J 5 bases short, with 15 bases between. The CDR3 has 15 amino acids. Written as DNA, the CDR3 is TGCGCCAGCAGTGGGATCGGACAGATTGATCAGCCCCAGCATTTT. It translates to CASSGIGQIDQPQHF.

This clonotype was seen only a few times. J is TRBJ1-1 and V is TRBV6-1; the D gene is possibly TRBD1 (5 bases). This CDR3 is built from 14 residues. Trimming removed 6 bases from V and 5 bases from J, with 16 bases in between. Germline V gene sequence: CDR1 MNHNS, CDR2 SASEGT. The CDR3 spells CASRGTALSTEAFF. The CDR3 bases are TGTGCCAGCAGGGGGACGGCTTTGAGTACTGAAGCTTTCTTT.

The chain recombines TRBV20-1 with TRBJ1-1; a possible D gene is TRBD1 (6 bases). V shed 0 bases and J shed 6 bases, with 17 bases lying between them. There are 15 residues in the CDR3. CDR1 is DFQATT and CDR2 is SNEGSKA in the germline V gene (reference sequence). CDR3 nucleotide sequence: TGCAGTGCTAGAGATCGTCGGCAGGGGAGGGCTGAAGCTTTCTTT. This gives the protein CSARDRRQGRAEAFF.

This clonotype was counted between two and nine times. J is TRBJ2-2 and V is TRBV2; D gene unclear. The CDR3 has 15 residues. Germline V lookup: CDR1 SNHLY, CDR2 FYNNEI. The V and J ends lost 0 bases and 3 bases respectively, with 8 bases between them. This CDR3 reads CASSEASSHTGELFF. In DNA form, the CDR3 reads TGTGCCAGCAGTGAAGCTTCTTCACACACCGGGGAGCTGTTTTTT.